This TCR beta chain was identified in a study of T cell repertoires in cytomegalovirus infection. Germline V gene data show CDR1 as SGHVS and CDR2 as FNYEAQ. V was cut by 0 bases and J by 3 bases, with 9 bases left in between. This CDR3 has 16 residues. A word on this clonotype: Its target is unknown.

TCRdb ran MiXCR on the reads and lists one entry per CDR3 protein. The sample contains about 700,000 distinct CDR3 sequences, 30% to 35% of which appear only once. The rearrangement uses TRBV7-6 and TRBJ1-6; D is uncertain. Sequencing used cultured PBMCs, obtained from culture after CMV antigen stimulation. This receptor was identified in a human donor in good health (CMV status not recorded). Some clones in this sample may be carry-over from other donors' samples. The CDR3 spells CASSLAAGNYNSPLHF. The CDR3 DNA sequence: TGTGCCAGCAGCTTAGCCGCGGGAAACTATAATTCACCCCTCCACTTT. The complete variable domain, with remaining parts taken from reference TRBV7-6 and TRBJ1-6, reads GAGVSQSPRYKVTKRGQDVALRCDPISGHVSLYWYRQALGQGPEFLTYFNYEAQQDKSGLPNDRFSAERPEGSISTLTIQRTEQRDSAMYRCASSLAAGNYNSPLHFGNGTRLTVT.